This T cell receptor (beta chain) was captured by sequencing in a study of CD8+ T cells in alopecia areata. At the level of the study: Those treated were given oral tofacitinib at 5 to 10 mg twice daily. The drug, tofacitinib, lasted 6 to 18 months, followed by 6 months off drug. The percentage of affected scalp area served as the score of severity for treated patients.

Treatment indicated: oral pan-JAK inhibitor, 5-10 mg twice daily. This clone was picked up a small number of times. Reverse transcription of extracted RNA yielded cDNA, which provided the sequencing template. The assay was immunoSEQ multiplex PCR, and TCRdb's table has in-frame clones only and misses some. The table includes approximately 160,000 clones, approximately 57% detected once. The CDR3 length is 16 residues. Germline-derived CDR1 and CDR2 are SGHAT and FQNNGV. Trimming stripped 1 base from V and 2 bases from J, with 12 bases between. The TCR originated in a human donor with alopecia areata. The chain employs TRBV11-2 and TRBJ2-1; the D is unclear. Sequencing was performed on CD4+ T cells sorted from blood, taken at week 24, from a patient treated with tofacitinib. The CDR3 region has the DNA TGTGCCAGCAGCTTAGTCGGCAGCCGCCCCTACAATGAGCAGTTCTTC. This gives the protein CASSLVGSRPYNEQFF. The complete variable domain, with remaining parts taken from reference TRBV11-2 and TRBJ2-1, reads EAGVAQSPRYKIIEKRQSVAFWCNPISGHATLYWYQQILGQGPKLLIQFQNNGVVDDSQLPKDRFSAERLKGVDSTLKIQPAKLEDSAVYLCASSLVGSRPYNEQFFGPGTRLTVL.